This record covers a single T cell receptor (beta chain). The trim removed 0 bases at V and 5 bases at J, leaving 8 bases unmatched. The CDR3 has 17 residues. CDR1 and CDR2 (germline): LNHNV, YYDKDF (reference sequence). In TCRdb, the 5' RACE reads were re-called with MiXCR into one record per CDR3 protein. The table has about 23,000 distinct CDR3 sequences, roughly 33% seen once. This clonotype was obtained from a female donor with breast cancer. The specimen sequenced was tumor-infiltrating naive CD4+ T cells sorted from the breast tumor. Subset reported: naive CD4+ T cells, CD4+CD45RA+CD25-. The gene calls are TRBV15 and TRBJ2-3, with 10 bases that match TRBD2. CDR3 in DNA: TGTGCCACCAGCAGAGATCAAGCGGGGGGGGGGGGAGATACGCAGTATTTT. Translation: CATSRDQAGGGGDTQYF.